These 23 T cell receptor beta chains were all obtained from the same sample, sequenced in a study of T-cell reconstitution after alpha-beta-depleted transplantation in children. Unique molecular identifiers tagged the TCRbeta library. Each CDR3 protein gets one entry after TCRdb re-called the PCR reads with MiXCR. The sample gives 350,000 to 500,000 distinct CDR3 sequences, roughly 43% of which show up once; roughly a quarter is in the top ten. Specimen: PBMCs, collected before TCRalphabeta/CD19-depleted stem cell transplant. The receptors were sampled from a girl aged 2 to 9 with aplastic anemia, due to receive a stem cell transplant.

The V gene is TRBV10-3, the J gene TRBJ2-7; possibly TRBD2 for D (5 bases). There are 13 residues in the CDR3. Trimming took 6 bases from V and 6 from J, leaving 15 bases between them. The germline CDR1 and CDR2 sequences are ENHRY and SYGVKD. The CDR3 region has the DNA TGTGCCATCAGCGGGTCGAATGAGGGCGAGCAGTACTTC. Translation gives CAISGSNEGEQYF.

Many counts were recorded for this clonotype. The chain couples TRBV25-1 to TRBJ2-7; D is uncertain. V lost 3 bases and J 1 base, leaving 4 bases between the germline ends. This CDR3 spans 12 amino acids. Germline CDR1 and CDR2: MGHDK and SYGVNS. CDR3 in amino acids: CASSDGSYEQYF. In DNA, the CDR3 is TGTGCCAGCAGTGACGGTTCCTACGAGCAGTACTTC.

The rearrangement joins TRBV4-2 to TRBJ2-5, with unresolved D. Germline V lookup: CDR1 LGHNA, CDR2 YNFKEQ. The CDR3 has 15 amino acids. V was pared by 0 bases and J by 5 bases, with 13 bases between. The CDR3 sequence is CASSQDLEGGETQYF. The CDR3, as DNA: TGTGCCAGCAGCCAAGATCTAGAAGGTGGGGAGACCCAGTACTTC.

CDR3 amino acids: CASSSGGPQQFF. The CDR3 bases are TGTGCCAGTTCTTCCGGAGGGCCGCAGCAGTTCTTC. The chain links TRBV19 to TRBJ2-1; D is perhaps TRBD2 (6 bases). Germline V CDR1 and CDR2: LNHDA, SQIVND (reference sequence). The CDR3 has 12 amino acids. V was cut by 8 bases and J by 11 bases, with 16 bases left in between. Full variable domain (rest looked up from reference TRBV19 and TRBJ2-1): DGGITQSPKYLFRKEGQNVTLSCEQNLNHDAMYWYRQDPGQGLRLIYYSQIVNDFQKGDIAEGYSVSREKKESFPLTVTSAQKNPTAFYLCASSSGGPQQFFGPGTRLTVL.

This clonotype was counted only a few times. This chain uses TRBV28 with TRBJ2-3, with 11 bases matching TRBD1. The CDR3 loop spans 16 amino acids. V trimming: 6 bases; J trimming: 5 bases; junction bases outside the gene matches: 10. CDR1 is MDHEN and CDR2 is SYDVKM in the germline V gene. CDR3 bases: TGTGCCAGCAGGGGACCCGGACAGGGGGCGAGAGATACGCAGTATTTT. It codes for CASRGPGQGARDTQYF.

This clonotype occurred many times. The rearrangement links TRBV29-1 to TRBJ2-3; D may be TRBD2 (6 bases). V lost 5 bases and J 1 base, leaving 10 bases between the germline ends. The CDR3 runs to 13 residues. CDR1 SQVTM and CDR2 ANQGSEA come from the germline V gene. The CDR3 sequence: CSVYGLRTDTQYF. CDR3 DNA sequence: TGCAGCGTTTACGGACTACGCACAGATACGCAGTATTTT.

Ten or more counts support this clonotype. The rearrangement joins TRBV3-1 to TRBJ2-7, with 9 bases aligning to TRBD1. V was pared by 4 bases and J by 2 bases, with 9 bases of the junction left unmatched. Germline CDR1 reads LGHDT; CDR2 reads YNNKEL (reference sequence). The CDR3 loop spans 16 amino acids. The CDR3 sequence is CASSPAGTGITYEQYF. The CDR3 nucleotides read TGTGCCAGCAGCCCCGCCGGGACAGGGATTACCTACGAGCAGTACTTC.

This clonotype showed up many times. The V gene is TRBV7-9, the J gene TRBJ2-7, with TRBD2 matching over 7 bases. Trimming took 6 bases from V and 5 from J; bases not matched to a gene: 7. The CDR3 covers 13 residues. From germline, CDR1 is SEHNR and CDR2 FQNEAQ (reference sequence). In nucleotides, the CDR3 is TGTGCCAGCAGGTCCCGGGGGGACCACGAGCAGTACTTC. Its protein product is CASRSRGDHEQYF. Based on the CDR3 plus reference TRBV7-9 and TRBJ2-7, the full variable domain is DTGVSQNPRHKITKRGQNVTFRCDPISEHNRLYWYRQTLGQGPEFLTYFQNEAQLEKSRLLSDRFSAERPKGSFSTLEIQRTEQGDSAMYLCASRSRGDHEQYFGPGTRLTVT.

This clonotype was observed a handful of times. CDR3 sequence (DNA): TGTGCCAGCAGTCTCCCGACAGGGTCCGCGGGGTCAGTTCAGCCCCAGCATTTT. This sequence encodes CASSLPTGSAGSVQPQHF. This rearrangement joins TRBV12-3 or TRBV12-4 to TRBJ1-5; 7 nucleotides align to TRBD1. This CDR3 is built from 18 residues. J gave up 6 bases and V 5 bases, and 19 bases lay outside the gene matches.

The chain carries TRBV10-3 and TRBJ2-1, with D unclear. Germline lookup yields CDR1 ENHRY and CDR2 SYGVKD. The CDR3 length is 14 residues. V was clipped by 3 bases and J by 1 base, with 7 bases between them. CDR3 loop: CAISETGSYNEQFF. CDR3 DNA sequence: TGTGCCATCAGTGAAACGGGTTCCTACAATGAGCAGTTCTTC.

This clonotype was recorded at least ten times. A junction end diverges from the germline sequence, so it may reflect a read error. This rearrangement joins TRBV18 to TRBJ1-1; D is uncertain. Germline V CDR1 and CDR2: KGHSH, LQKENI. CDR3 length: 12 residues. The CDR3 region has the DNA TGCGCCAGCAGCCCGGAAGGCACTGAAGCTTTCTTT. This translates into CASSPEGTEAFF.

V usage is TRBV20-1 and J usage is TRBJ2-7, with D tentatively TRBD2 (6 bases). From germline, CDR1 is DFQATT and CDR2 SNEGSKA (reference sequence). Trimming left V 0 bases short and J 5 bases short, with 11 bases between. This CDR3 contains 13 residues. This CDR3 is CSARDNSGDEQYF. CDR3 bases: TGCAGTGCTAGAGACAACTCGGGGGACGAGCAGTACTTC.

This clonotype was seen ten or more times. J is TRBJ2-3 and V is TRBV7-8; weak D call: TRBD1 (5 bases). This CDR3 comprises 16 residues. Trimming stripped 3 bases from V and 2 bases from J, with 15 bases between. Germline assignment: CDR1 SGHVS and CDR2 FQNEAQ. The CDR3 DNA reads TGTGCCAGCAGCTTGGTGACCAAAGGGGTCACAGATACGCAGTATTTT. Translating gives CASSLVTKGVTDTQYF.

The chain links TRBV4-1 to TRBJ2-7, with D uncertain. CDR1 and CDR2 (germline): MGHRA, YSYEKL. Trimming shortened V by 0 bases and J by 5 bases, and 17 bases separated the two germline ends. The length of the CDR3 is 16 residues. The chain's CDR3 is CASSQEAGPLRNEQYF. CDR3 DNA sequence: TGCGCCAGCAGCCAAGAAGCCGGTCCTTTGAGGAACGAGCAGTACTTC.

This sequence joins TRBV29-1 and TRBJ2-7; 7 bases match TRBD2. CDR1 is SQVTM, CDR2 ANQGSEA, per germline. V lost 4 bases and J lost 5; bases outside the gene matches: 5. There are 12 residues in the CDR3. DNA for the CDR3: TGCAGCGTTGTACGCGGGAGCAACGAGCAGTACTTC. Its protein product is CSVVRGSNEQYF.

This clonotype was detected only a few times. The CDR3 sequence: CAASGTDTQYF. Written as DNA, the CDR3 is TGTGCCGCAAGCGGTACAGATACGCAGTATTTT. V and J are TRBV30 and TRBJ2-3, with D maybe TRBD2 (5 bases). Germline V gene lookup returns CDR1 GTSNPN and CDR2 SVGIG (reference sequence). CDR3 length: 11 residues. The V end was cut by 8 bases, the J end by 3 bases, with 9 bases between.

This clonotype occurred many times. The V and J genes are TRBV14 and TRBJ1-2, with 7 bases aligning to TRBD1. Per germline, CDR1 SGHDN and CDR2 FVKESK. This CDR3 spans 13 amino acids. V shed 3 bases and J 6 bases; nucleotides not matched to a gene: 4. The CDR3, as DNA: TGTGCCAGCAGCCACACCAGGGGGAATGGCTACACCTTC. Its protein product is CASSHTRGNGYTF.

This clonotype was seen a few times. This rearrangement joins TRBV28 to TRBJ2-1, with 9 nucleotides matching TRBD2. V was pared by 5 bases and J by 9 bases, with 11 bases of the junction left unmatched. The CDR3 is made up of 15 amino acids. CDR1 MDHEN and CDR2 SYDVKM come from the germline V gene. DNA for the CDR3: TGTGCCAGCAGTCACCATAGCGGGAGCGGTCTTGAGCAGTTCTTC. This codes for CASSHHSGSGLEQFF.

This clonotype was observed many times. The V gene is TRBV12-3 or TRBV12-4, the J gene TRBJ2-2; D unresolved. This CDR3 comprises 16 residues. V lost 5 bases and J lost 5, with 18 bases in between. CDR3 region: CASSPRSGRGTGELFF. CDR3 nucleotide sequence: TGTGCCAGCAGTCCCCGCTCAGGAAGAGGAACCGGGGAGCTGTTTTTT.

This clonotype showed up just a few times. The CDR3 here is CSANEEDGEQYF. CDR3 coding DNA: TGCAGTGCCAACGAGGAGGACGGGGAGCAGTACTTC. The V and J genes are TRBV20-1 and TRBJ2-7, with D possibly matching TRBD2 (5 bases). CDR1 and CDR2 from the germline V gene are DFQATT and SNEGSKA (reference sequence). The CDR3 contains 12 residues. Trimming removed 6 bases from V and 7 bases from J, with 16 bases in between.

This chain connects TRBV5-1 to TRBJ2-3, with no clear D. This CDR3 has 17 residues. Germline lookup yields CDR1 SGHRS and CDR2 YFSETQ. Between the trimmed V and J ends, which lost 0 bases and 2 bases, there was a span of 16 bases. CDR3 bases: TGCGCCAGCAGCTTGGAAGCTAGACCCACTTCCACAGATACGCAGTATTTT. Protein sequence: CASSLEARPTSTDTQYF.

The chain recombines TRBV9 with TRBJ2-1; D call uncertain. The V end lost 4 bases, the J end lost 7 bases, and 15 bases lay between the germline ends. Germline V gene data show CDR1 as SGDLS and CDR2 as YYNGEE. CDR3 length: 14 amino acids. The CDR3 coding sequence is TGTGCCAGCAGCCCAGGTGGGATCTCAAATGAGCAGTTCTTC. Protein: CASSPGGISNEQFF.

This clonotype was seen at least ten times. The chain uses TRBV12-3 or TRBV12-4 and TRBJ2-6; no firm D call. CDR3 size: 14 residues. The V and J ends lost 6 bases and 1 base respectively, with 7 bases between them. The CDR3 protein is CASSPTSGANVLTF. CDR3 bases: TGTGCCAGCAGCCCCACGTCTGGGGCCAACGTCCTGACTTTC.